Below are 22 T cell receptor beta chains sequenced from a single sample in a study of T cell responses to AZD1222 COVID-19 vaccine (dated by TCRdb to 2020 to 2022). What this sample's time point label stands for: baseline before first vaccination. The library relied on the immunoSEQ multiplex PCR assay. Entries here come from immuneACCESS through TCRdb and include only in-frame sequences with V and J called. Some clones fail to appear in such tables; in the studies checked, an unresolved V gene covers under half of the shortfall, and the cause of the remainder is unknown. Within this sample are 100,000 to 150,000 clones, with under 90% of them counted one time only. The ten largest account for roughly 6.5% of the sample. The sample was peripheral blood, taken on day 0 of AZD1222 vaccination. The receptors originated from an adult in good health.

The sample holds one count of this clone. As DNA, the CDR3 is TGTGCCAGTAGCACGGGAGAGGCGTTCGAAAAACTGTTTTTT. This codes for CASSTGEAFEKLFF. J is TRBJ1-4 and V is TRBV19, with unresolved D. The CDR3 has 14 residues. Germline V gene data show CDR1 as LNHDA and CDR2 as SQIVND (reference sequence). The V gene lost 6 bases and the J gene lost 8 bases, with 16 bases spanning the gap.

The chain employs TRBV7-6 and TRBJ2-1, with TRBD2 identical over 12 bases. The CDR3 has 18 residues. Unmatched junction bases numbered 13, after V lost 5 bases and J lost 5 bases. Germline V CDR1 and CDR2: SGHVS, FNYEAQ. The DNA of the CDR3 is TGTGCCAGCAGCCACTCTCACTCAACTAGCGGGGGGCACAATGAGCAGTTCTTC. This encodes CASSHSHSTSGGHNEQFF.

This chain connects TRBV6-5 to TRBJ2-3, with D possibly matching TRBD1 (5 bases). With 2 bases removed from V and 3 bases from J, the gap between germline ends came to 9 bases. The CDR3 spans 14 residues. Germline CDR1 reads MNHEY; CDR2 reads SVGAGI. CDR3 nucleotide sequence: TGTGCCAGCAGTTACCAACCAGGGACAGATACGCAGTATTTT. Amino acid sequence: CASSYQPGTDTQYF.

This chain joins TRBV4-1 and TRBJ1-1; D remains ambiguous. Per germline, CDR1 MGHRA and CDR2 YSYEKL. The V and J ends lost 1 base and 4 bases respectively, with 10 bases between them. The CDR3 extends over 14 amino acids. The CDR3 DNA reads as TGCGCCAGCAGCCAAGCGAGAGGGAGCACTGAAGCTTTCTTT. Protein product: CASSQARGSTEAFF.

This chain links TRBV29-1 with TRBJ1-2; D ambiguous. Looked up from germline, CDR1 is SQVTM and CDR2 is ANQGSEA. The CDR3 runs to 11 residues. The CDR3 protein is CAGSTAYGYTF. CDR3 nucleotide sequence: TGCGCGGGGTCTACGGCCTATGGCTACACCTTC. The full variable domain, its missing parts supplied by reference TRBV29-1 and TRBJ1-2, is SAVISQKPSRDICQRGTSLTIQCQVDSQVTMMFWYRQQPGQSLTLIATANQGSEATYESGFVIDKFPISRPNLTFSTLTVSNMSPEDSSIYLCAGSTAYGYTFGSGTRLTVV.

This clone was observed once. The gene calls are TRBV20-1 and TRBJ2-3, with D perhaps TRBD1 or TRBD2 (5 bases each). The CDR3 totals 11 residues. The germline CDR1 and CDR2 sequences are DFQATT and SNEGSKA (reference sequence). CDR3 nucleotides: TGCTCCGGGGCGGGCACAGATACGCAGTATTTT. Protein sequence: CSGAGTDTQYF.

In its sample, this clone was seen once. V is TRBV29-1 and J is TRBJ1-5; D possibly corresponds to TRBD1 (5 bases). Germline V gene lookup returns CDR1 SQVTM and CDR2 ANQGSEA. There are 14 residues in the CDR3. V lost 4 bases and J lost 5, with 15 bases in between. This chain's CDR3 is CSVGGQGSDQPQHF. DNA of the CDR3: TGCAGCGTTGGAGGGCAGGGCTCAGATCAGCCCCAGCATTTT.

The chain joins TRBV6-5 to TRBJ1-2; the D is unclear. CDR3 length: 13 residues. Trimming took off 2 bases at V and 0 bases at J, with 4 bases between the two ends. The germline gives CDR1 MNHEY, CDR2 SVGAGI. The CDR3 DNA follows: TGTGCCAGCAGTTACCAGACTAACTATGGCTACACCTTC. Protein: CASSYQTNYGYTF.

The count of this clone is one. This rearrangement joins TRBV19 to TRBJ1-1, with a tentative D call TRBD1 (5 bases). Germline loops: CDR1 LNHDA, CDR2 SQIVND (reference sequence). Trimming stripped 6 bases from V and 5 bases from J, with 10 bases between. The CDR3 covers 12 residues. CDR3: CASRGRGTEAFF. CDR3 sequence (DNA): TGTGCCAGTAGGGGGAGGGGAACTGAAGCTTTCTTT.

The rearrangement joins TRBV30 to TRBJ2-7; the D gene could be TRBD1 or TRBD2 (5 bases each). Germline V gene data show CDR1 as GTSNPN and CDR2 as SVGIG (reference sequence). V dropped 0 bases and J dropped 7 bases, with 13 bases sitting between them. The CDR3 covers 13 residues. Written as DNA, the CDR3 is TGTGCCTGGAGTGTACGAGGGACGGGAGAGCAGTACTTC. Protein sequence: CAWSVRGTGEQYF.

This clone was seen only once. The chain has TRBV5-8 and TRBJ2-5; D gene ambiguous. Germline CDR1 reads SGHTS; CDR2 reads YDEGEE. CDR3 length: 13 residues. Trimming stripped 6 bases from V and 1 base from J, with 10 bases between. CDR3 loop: CASTTPSQETQYF. CDR3 DNA: TGTGCCAGCACCACCCCTAGCCAAGAGACCCAGTACTTC.

The sample holds one count of this clone. The chain is built from TRBV6-4 and TRBJ2-3; D may be TRBD2 (6 bases). V was shortened by 6 bases and J by 2 bases, with 12 bases between the two germline ends. This CDR3 is built from 14 residues. CDR1 is MRHNA and CDR2 is SNTAGT in the germline V gene. The CDR3 loop is CASSLGGNTDTQYF. The CDR3 DNA sequence: TGTGCCAGCAGCTTGGGGGGTAACACAGATACGCAGTATTTT.

This clone is a singleton in its sample. The chain uses TRBV18 and TRBJ1-6; 8 positions match TRBD1. Trimming removed 6 bases from V and 6 bases from J; junction bases left unmatched: 7. CDR1 KGHSH and CDR2 LQKENI come from the germline V gene. The CDR3 has 15 residues. The CDR3 spells CASSPITGGNSPLHF. The CDR3 DNA reads as TGTGCCAGCTCTCCCATAACAGGGGGTAATTCACCCCTCCACTTT.

The chain employs TRBV5-1 and TRBJ2-2, with D perhaps matching TRBD1 (5 bases). The germline V gene encodes CDR1 SGHRS and CDR2 YFSETQ. This CDR3 comprises 14 residues. Trimming stripped 5 bases from V and 5 bases from J, with 13 bases between. CDR3 bases: TGCGCCAGCAGTCAAAGACAGCTGACCGGGGAGCTGTTTTTT. Protein: CASSQRQLTGELFF.

The count of this clone is one. The chain recombines TRBV6-6 with TRBJ1-2; TRBD1 might be the D (5 bases). The germline V gene has CDR1 MNHNY and CDR2 SVGAGI (reference sequence). The CDR3 has 13 residues. Trimming pared 6 bases from V and 4 bases from J, leaving 12 bases between. In DNA, the CDR3 is TGTGCCAGCAGCCTCAGGGAACGCTATGGCTACACCTTC. Translating it yields CASSLRERYGYTF.

This clone was detected once. The chain couples TRBV25-1 to TRBJ2-1; tentative D call: TRBD1 (5 bases). This CDR3 has 11 amino acids. Germline V gives CDR1 MGHDK, CDR2 SYGVNS. Trimming removed 6 bases at V and 8 bases at J, with 8 bases between. The CDR3: CASRGQDEQFF. The CDR3 DNA follows: TGTGCCAGCAGGGGGCAGGATGAGCAGTTCTTC.

The J gene is TRBJ2-5, the V gene TRBV5-6; TRBD1 might be the D (6 bases). Trimming cost V 1 base and J 5 bases, with 15 bases left between them. Germline CDR1 and CDR2: SGHDT and YYEEEE. The CDR3 extends over 15 amino acids. This chain's CDR3 is CASSLFGRGPETQYF. The CDR3 DNA reads as TGTGCCAGCAGCTTGTTTGGCAGGGGACCGGAGACCCAGTACTTC.

The rearrangement links TRBV4-2 to TRBJ2-1; D ambiguous. Trimming took 2 bases from V and 12 from J, leaving 17 bases between them. CDR3 length: 14 amino acids. From germline, CDR1 is LGHNA and CDR2 YNFKEQ. The CDR3 DNA follows: TGTGCCAGCAGCCAACCAGACATGGTATATCGGCAGTTCTTC. This gives the protein CASSQPDMVYRQFF.

The gene calls are TRBV27 and TRBJ1-5; D uncertain. The V gene lost 2 bases and the J gene lost 2 bases, with 10 bases spanning the gap. This CDR3 contains 15 residues. Germline assignment: CDR1 MNHEY and CDR2 SMNVEV (reference sequence). CDR3 in DNA: TGTGCCAGCAGTTTAAGCGCAAGGGGCAATCAGCCCCAGCATTTT. Amino acid sequence: CASSLSARGNQPQHF.

The chain links TRBV18 to TRBJ1-5, with 8 bases matching TRBD1. Germline CDR1 and CDR2: KGHSH and LQKENI. J was trimmed by 6 bases and V by 3 bases; bases with no gene match: 10. The CDR3 loop spans 16 amino acids. CDR3 sequence: CASSPPGQGGGQPQHF. The CDR3 DNA reads TGTGCCAGCTCACCCCCTGGACAGGGTGGGGGTCAGCCCCAGCATTTT. Full variable domain (rest looked up from reference TRBV18 and TRBJ1-5): NAGVMQNPRHLVRRRGQEARLRCSPMKGHSHVYWYRQLPEEGLKFMVYLQKENIIDESGMPKERFSAEFPKEGPSILRIQQVVRGDSAAYFCASSPPGQGGGQPQHFGDGTRLSIL.

V and J are TRBV30 and TRBJ1-3; 7 bases are a match to TRBD1. Germline CDR1 reads GTSNPN; CDR2 reads SVGIG (reference sequence). The CDR3 loop spans 15 amino acids. With 7 bases clipped from V and 4 bases from J, the junction kept 13 bases outside the gene matches. CDR3 coding DNA: TGTGCCTCGGGGGGACAGACATTTCTCGGAAACACCATATATTTT. This translates into CASGGQTFLGNTIYF.

This chain joins TRBV7-9 and TRBJ2-1; TRBD2 might be the D (6 bases). The CDR3 runs to 12 residues. CDR1 SEHNR and CDR2 FQNEAQ come from the germline V gene (reference sequence). V lost 5 bases and J 7 bases, leaving 9 bases between the germline ends. CDR3 region: CASSRTINEQFF. CDR3 bases: TGTGCCAGCAGCCGGACTATTAATGAGCAGTTCTTC.